One T cell receptor beta chain is described in this entry. This clonotype is termed medium-sized (0.01 to 0.1%). The antigen it binds to is not known. Base qualities are not provided; no much larger clone lies one nucleotide away. The data belong to a study listed by TCRdb under 2017. With respect to the entire study: Human CD8+ TCR repertoires recognizing immunodominant viral antigens were characterized by means of sequence and structural analyses. Points the paper makes about the study in general: CD8+ TCR repertoires specific to different immunodominant viral antigens were reported to be distinct from each other and highly diverse.

From cysteine to phenylalanine, the CDR3 is 14 amino acids long. The CDR3 DNA has 42 bases and is translated from base 1. In the germline V gene (reference sequence), CDR1 corresponds to LNHDA and CDR2 to SQIVND. V and J lose 5 bases and 0 bases, and a span of 8 bases separates them. Sequencer: Illumina HiSeq 2500. In-frame beta chains were kept once TCRdb had trimmed the public reads at Q25 with fastp and called clones with MiXCR. Every CDR3 protein is listed once, alongside the most common genes and DNA of its rows. Across this sample there are 500 or so distinct CDR3 sequences, with about 29% seen only once. The top ten clones comprise roughly 50% of the sample.

The V gene is TRBV19 and the J gene is TRBJ2-1; no D gene can be assigned with confidence. The source material was CD8+ T cells (not recorded whether cultured). This clonotype originated in a female donor. The nucleotide sequence is TGTGCCAGTAGTTCTAGAAGCTCCTACAATGAGCAGTTCTTC. The resulting protein is CASSSRSSYNEQFF.